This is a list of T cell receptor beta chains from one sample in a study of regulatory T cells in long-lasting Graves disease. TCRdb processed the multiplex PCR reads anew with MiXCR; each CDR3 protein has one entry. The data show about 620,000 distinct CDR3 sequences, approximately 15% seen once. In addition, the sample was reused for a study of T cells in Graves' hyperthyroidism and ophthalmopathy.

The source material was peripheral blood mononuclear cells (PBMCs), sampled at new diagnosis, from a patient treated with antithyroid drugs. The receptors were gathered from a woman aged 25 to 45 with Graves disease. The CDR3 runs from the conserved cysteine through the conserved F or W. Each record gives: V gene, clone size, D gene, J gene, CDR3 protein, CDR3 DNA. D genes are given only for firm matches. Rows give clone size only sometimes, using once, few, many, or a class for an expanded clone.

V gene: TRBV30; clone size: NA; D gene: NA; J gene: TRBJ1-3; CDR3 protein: CAWSVLQSSGNTIYF; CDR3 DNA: TGTGCCTGGAGTGTATTACAGAGCTCTGGAAACACCATATATTTT
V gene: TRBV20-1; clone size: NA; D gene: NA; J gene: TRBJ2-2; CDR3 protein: CSARVRGPRLGRPAGELFF; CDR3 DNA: TGCAGTGCTAGAGTTAGAGGCCCCAGGCTAGGGCGGCCCGCCGGGGAGCTGTTTTTT
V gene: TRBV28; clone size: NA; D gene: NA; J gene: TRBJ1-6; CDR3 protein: CASSLFGAQSGSPLHF; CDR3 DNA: TGTGCCAGCAGTTTATTTGGGGCCCAAAGTGGATCACCCCTCCACTTT
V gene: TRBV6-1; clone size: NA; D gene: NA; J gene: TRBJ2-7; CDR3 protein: CASSAPAGSGSYEQYF; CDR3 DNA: TGTGCCAGCAGCGCACCCGCGGGTAGCGGCTCCTACGAGCAGTACTTC
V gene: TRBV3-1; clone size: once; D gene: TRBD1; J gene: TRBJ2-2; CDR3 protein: CASSQGTDTGELFF; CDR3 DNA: TGTGCCAGCTCACAGGGGACGGACACCGGGGAGCTGTTTTTT
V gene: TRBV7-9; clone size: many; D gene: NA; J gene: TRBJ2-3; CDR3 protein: CASSLLLSTDTQYF; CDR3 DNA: TGTGCCAGCAGCTTACTACTTAGCACAGATACGCAGTATTTT
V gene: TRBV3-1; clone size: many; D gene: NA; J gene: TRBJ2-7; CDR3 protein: CASSQDGLSEQYF; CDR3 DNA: TGTGCCAGCAGCCAAGACGGACTTAGCGAGCAGTACTTC
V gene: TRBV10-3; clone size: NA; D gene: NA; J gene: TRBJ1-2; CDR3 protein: CAISEGQQTLYGYTF; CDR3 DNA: TGTGCCATCAGTGAGGGACAGCAGACTCTCTATGGCTACACCTTC
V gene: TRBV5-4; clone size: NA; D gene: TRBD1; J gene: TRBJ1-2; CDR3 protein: CASSLDRGTYGYTF; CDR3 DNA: TGTGCCAGCAGCCTGGACAGGGGAACCTATGGCTACACCTTC
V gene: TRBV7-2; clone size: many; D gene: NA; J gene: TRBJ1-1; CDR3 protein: CASSPHRVSLNTEAFF; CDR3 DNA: TGTGCCAGCAGCCCCCACAGGGTTTCGTTGAACACTGAAGCTTTCTTT
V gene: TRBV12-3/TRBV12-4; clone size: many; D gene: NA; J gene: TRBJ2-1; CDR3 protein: CASAESSYNEQFF; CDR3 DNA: TGTGCCAGCGCGGAAAGCTCCTACAATGAGCAGTTCTTC
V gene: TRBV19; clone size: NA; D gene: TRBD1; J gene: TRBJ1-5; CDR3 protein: CASSAGQTRNQPQHF; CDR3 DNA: TGTGCCAGTAGCGCGGGACAGACCCGCAATCAGCCCCAGCATTTT
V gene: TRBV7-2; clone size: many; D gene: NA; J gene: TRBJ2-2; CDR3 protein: CASSLRYTGELFF; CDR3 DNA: TGTGCCAGCAGCTTACGGTACACCGGGGAGCTGTTTTTT
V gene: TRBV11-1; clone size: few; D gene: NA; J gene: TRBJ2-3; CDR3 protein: CASSPGRGLTDAQYF; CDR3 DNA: TGTGCCAGCAGCCCCGGCAGGGGTTTGACAGATGCGCAGTATTTT
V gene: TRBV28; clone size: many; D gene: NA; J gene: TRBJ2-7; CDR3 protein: CASSGDTNKPNYEQYF; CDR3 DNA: TGTGCCAGCAGCGGGGACACCAATAAACCGAACTACGAGCAGTACTTC
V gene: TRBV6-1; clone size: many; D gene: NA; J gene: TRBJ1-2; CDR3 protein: CASSEPQAGGYGYTF; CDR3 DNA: TGTGCCAGCAGTGAACCCCAGGCAGGCGGTTATGGCTACACCTTC
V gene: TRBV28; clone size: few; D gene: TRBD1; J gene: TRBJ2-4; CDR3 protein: CAGSQTGVKNIQYF; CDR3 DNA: TGTGCCGGCAGTCAGACAGGGGTCAAAAACATTCAGTACTTC
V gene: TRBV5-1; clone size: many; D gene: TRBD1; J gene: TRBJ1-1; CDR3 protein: CASSLRGQEKNTEAFF; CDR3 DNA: TGCGCCAGCAGCTTGAGGGGACAGGAGAAGAACACTGAAGCTTTCTTT
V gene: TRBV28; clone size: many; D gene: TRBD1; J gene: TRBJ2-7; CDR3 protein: CASSPGTGITYEQYF; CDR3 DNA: TGTGCCAGCAGCCCTGGGACAGGGATAACCTACGAGCAGTACTTC
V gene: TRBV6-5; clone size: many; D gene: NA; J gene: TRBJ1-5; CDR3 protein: CASSYAGSGAQPQHF; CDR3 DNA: TGTGCCAGCAGTTACGCGGGCTCGGGAGCCCAGCCCCAGCATTTT
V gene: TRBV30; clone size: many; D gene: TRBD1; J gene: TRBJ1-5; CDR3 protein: CAWNGQGGQPQHF; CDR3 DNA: TGTGCCTGGAACGGACAGGGGGGCCAGCCCCAGCATTTT
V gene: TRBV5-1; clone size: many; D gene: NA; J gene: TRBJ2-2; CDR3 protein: CASRVRDPANTGELFF; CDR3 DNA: TGCGCCAGCAGAGTCCGGGACCCCGCGAACACCGGGGAGCTGTTTTTT
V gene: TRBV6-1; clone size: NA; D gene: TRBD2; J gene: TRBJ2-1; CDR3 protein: CASSSSGVGNEQFF; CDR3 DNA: TGTGCCAGCAGCTCTAGCGGGGTAGGGAATGAGCAGTTCTTC
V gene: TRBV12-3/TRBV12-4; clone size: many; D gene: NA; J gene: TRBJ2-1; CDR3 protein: CASGRVSSYNEQFF; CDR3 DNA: TGTGCCAGCGGTAGGGTAAGCTCCTACAATGAGCAGTTCTTC
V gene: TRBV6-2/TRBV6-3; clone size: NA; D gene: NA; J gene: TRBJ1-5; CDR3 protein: CATDRAQPQHF; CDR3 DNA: TGTGCCACCGACCGTGCTCAGCCCCAGCATTTT
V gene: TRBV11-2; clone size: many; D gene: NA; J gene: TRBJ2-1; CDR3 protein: CASAAAGNRNEQFF; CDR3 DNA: TGTGCCAGCGCCGCGGCGGGGAATCGGAATGAGCAGTTCTTC
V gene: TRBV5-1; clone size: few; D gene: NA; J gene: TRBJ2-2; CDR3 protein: CASSLGRPNTGELFF; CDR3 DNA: TGCGCCAGCAGCTTGGGTAGACCGAACACCGGGGAGCTGTTTTTT
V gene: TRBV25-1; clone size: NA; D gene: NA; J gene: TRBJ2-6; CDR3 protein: CATSGGANVLTF; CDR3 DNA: TGTGCCACCTCAGGGGGGGCCAACGTCCTGACTTTC
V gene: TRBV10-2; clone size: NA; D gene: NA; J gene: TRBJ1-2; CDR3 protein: CASRGGKDGGYTF; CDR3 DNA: TGCGCCAGCCGGGGGGGGAAGGACGGGGGCTACACCTTC
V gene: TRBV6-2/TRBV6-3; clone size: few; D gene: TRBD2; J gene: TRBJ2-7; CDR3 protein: CASSEVLAGTREQYF; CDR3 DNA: TGTGCCAGCAGTGAAGTCTTAGCGGGAACGCGGGAGCAGTACTTC
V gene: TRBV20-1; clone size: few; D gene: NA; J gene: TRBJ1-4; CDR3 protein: CSARWSAVNEKLFF; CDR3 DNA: TGCAGTGCTAGATGGTCGGCTGTTAATGAAAAACTGTTTTTT
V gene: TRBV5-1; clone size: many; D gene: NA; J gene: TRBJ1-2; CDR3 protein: CASSAAGEYGYTF; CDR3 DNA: TGCGCCAGCAGCGCCGCGGGCGAGTATGGCTACACCTTC
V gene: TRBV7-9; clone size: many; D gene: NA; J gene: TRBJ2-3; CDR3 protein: CASSSQLWQEDNTQYF; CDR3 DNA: TGTGCCAGCAGCTCTCAGTTGTGGCAGGAAGACAATACGCAGTATTTT
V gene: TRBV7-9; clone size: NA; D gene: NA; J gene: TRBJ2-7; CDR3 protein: CASQPGQGSNYEQYF; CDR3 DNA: TGTGCCAGCCAACCGGGACAAGGCTCAAACTACGAGCAGTACTTC
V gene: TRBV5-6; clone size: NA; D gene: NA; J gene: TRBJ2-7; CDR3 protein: CASSLLSTTYEQYF; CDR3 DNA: TGTGCCAGCAGCTTGTTGAGTACTACCTACGAGCAGTACTTC
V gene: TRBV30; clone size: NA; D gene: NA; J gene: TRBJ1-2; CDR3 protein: CAWREQGGGNYGYTF; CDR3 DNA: TGTGCCTGGAGGGAACAGGGCGGGGGTAACTATGGCTACACCTTC
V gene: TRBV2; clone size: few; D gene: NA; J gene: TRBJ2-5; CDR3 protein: CASHRVRDQETQYF; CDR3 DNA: TGTGCCAGCCACCGGGTGAGGGATCAAGAGACCCAGTACTTC
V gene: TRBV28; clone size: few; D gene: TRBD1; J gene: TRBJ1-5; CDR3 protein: CASRTGGKNQPQHF; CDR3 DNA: TGTGCCAGCAGGACAGGGGGCAAAAATCAGCCCCAGCATTTT
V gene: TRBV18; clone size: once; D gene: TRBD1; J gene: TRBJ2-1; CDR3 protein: CASSTRQGRYEQFF; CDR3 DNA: TGTGCCAGCTCAACACGACAGGGGAGGTATGAGCAGTTCTTC
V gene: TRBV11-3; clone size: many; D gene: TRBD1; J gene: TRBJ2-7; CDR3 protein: CASSPPPGQRTSGEQYF; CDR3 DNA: TGTGCCAGCAGCCCCCCCCCGGGACAGCGGACCTCGGGGGAGCAGTACTTC
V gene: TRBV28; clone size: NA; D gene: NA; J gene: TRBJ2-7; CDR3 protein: CASTEPGHAYEQYF; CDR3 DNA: TGTGCCAGCACCGAACCGGGACATGCATACGAGCAGTACTTC
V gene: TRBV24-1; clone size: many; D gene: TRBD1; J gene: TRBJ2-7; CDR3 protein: CATSDSGQGLYEQYF; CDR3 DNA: TGTGCCACCAGTGACTCCGGACAGGGTCTCTACGAGCAGTACTTC
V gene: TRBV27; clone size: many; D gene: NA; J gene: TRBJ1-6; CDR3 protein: CASSFSNSPLHF; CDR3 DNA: TGTGCCAGCAGTTTCTCTAATTCACCCCTCCACTTT
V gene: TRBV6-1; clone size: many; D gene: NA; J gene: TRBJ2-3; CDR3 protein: CASTLGQSSTDTQYF; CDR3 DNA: TGTGCCAGCACTCTCGGACAGAGCTCCACAGATACGCAGTATTTT
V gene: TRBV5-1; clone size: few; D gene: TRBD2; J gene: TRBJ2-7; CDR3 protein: CASSDYSGTNEQYF; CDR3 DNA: TGCGCCAGCAGCGACTATAGCGGGACGAACGAGCAGTACTTC
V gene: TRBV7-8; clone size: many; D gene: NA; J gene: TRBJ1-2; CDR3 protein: CASSPEGSSYGYTF; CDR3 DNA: TGTGCCAGCAGCCCAGAGGGCAGTTCCTATGGCTACACCTTC
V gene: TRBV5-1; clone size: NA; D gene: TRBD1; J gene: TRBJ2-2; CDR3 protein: CASSLRGIPTGSCSGELFF; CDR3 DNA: TGCGCCAGCAGCTTACGGGGCATCCCGACAGGGTCATGTTCCGGGGAGCTGTTTTTT
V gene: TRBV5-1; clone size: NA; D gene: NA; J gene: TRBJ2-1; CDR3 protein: CATGGGGSYNEQFF; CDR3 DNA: TGCGCCACAGGAGGGGGCGGGAGCTACAATGAGCAGTTCTTC
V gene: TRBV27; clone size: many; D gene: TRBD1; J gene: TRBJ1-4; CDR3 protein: CASSPHGGTGASEKLFF; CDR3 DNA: TGTGCCAGCAGCCCTCATGGGGGGACAGGGGCCTCGGAAAAACTGTTTTTT
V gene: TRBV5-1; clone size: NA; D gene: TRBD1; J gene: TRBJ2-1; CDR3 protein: CASSLLGGLLKINNEQFF; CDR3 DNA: TGCGCCAGCAGCTTGCTAGGGGGCCTCTTAAAAATCAACAATGAGCAGTTCTTC
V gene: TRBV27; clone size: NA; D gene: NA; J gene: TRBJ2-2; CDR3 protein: CASSPRTTTGELFF; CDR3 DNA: TGTGCCAGCAGTCCCAGGACTACCACCGGGGAGCTGTTTTTT
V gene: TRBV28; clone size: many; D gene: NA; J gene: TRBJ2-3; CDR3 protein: CASSTGQSTDTQYF; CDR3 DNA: TGTGCCAGCAGTACGGGACAAAGCACAGATACGCAGTATTTT
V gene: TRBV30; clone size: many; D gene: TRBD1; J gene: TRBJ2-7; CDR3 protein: CAWSVTGGAEQYF; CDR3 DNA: TGTGCCTGGAGTGTAACAGGGGGCGCCGAGCAGTACTTC
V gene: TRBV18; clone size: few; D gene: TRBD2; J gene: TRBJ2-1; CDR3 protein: CASSPRVGTSGINEQFF; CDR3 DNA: TGTGCCAGCTCACCAAGAGTCGGGACTAGCGGGATCAATGAGCAGTTCTTC
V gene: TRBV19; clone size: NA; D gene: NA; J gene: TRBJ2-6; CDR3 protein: CASKDRDASSGANVLTF; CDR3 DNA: TGTGCCAGTAAGGATCGGGACGCGAGCTCTGGGGCCAACGTCCTGACTTTC
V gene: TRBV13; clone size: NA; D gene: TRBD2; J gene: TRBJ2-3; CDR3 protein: CASRRAGLSTDTQYF; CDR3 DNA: TGTGCCAGCAGAAGAGCGGGGCTTAGCACAGATACGCAGTATTTT
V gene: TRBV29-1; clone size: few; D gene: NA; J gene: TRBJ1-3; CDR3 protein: CSVVGAHSGNTIYF; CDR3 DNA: TGCAGCGTCGTCGGGGCCCACTCTGGAAACACCATATATTTT
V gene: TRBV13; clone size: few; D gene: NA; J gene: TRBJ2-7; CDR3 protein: CASTSARRGAAEQYF; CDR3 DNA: TGTGCCAGCACCTCCGCCCGGAGGGGGGCAGCCGAGCAGTACTTC
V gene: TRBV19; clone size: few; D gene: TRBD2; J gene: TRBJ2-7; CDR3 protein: CATQPGLAVQRYEQYF; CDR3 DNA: TGTGCCACACAACCGGGACTAGCGGTCCAGCGCTACGAGCAGTACTTC